These T cell receptor beta chains were read from a single sample in a study of blood T cell repertoires in COVID-19. This table comes from immunoSEQ multiplex PCR, and its TCRdb copy is limited to in-frame clones, with some not included. The sample has 150,000 to 200,000 clones, 78% seen once. The sample consisted of PBMCs or T cells enriched from blood (not recorded which). All receptors derive from a woman between 50 and 59 years old who had recovered from COVID-19. Each CDR3 is given with its conserved first and last residue. The D gene is left open where the match is weak. Size is omitted from some rows. Given values are once, few, many or a class for expanded clones.

clone_size	v_call	d_call	j_call	cdr3_nt	cdr3_aa
.	TRBV5-3	.	TRBJ2-5	TGTGCCAGAAGCTTTCCCCGGGAGACCCAGTACTTC	CARSFPRETQYF
.	TRBV27	.	TRBJ1-5	TGTGCCAGCAGCAGGGGTGGAGGCAATCAGCCCCAGCATTTT	CASSRGGGNQPQHF
once	TRBV2	TRBD1	TRBJ1-5	TGTGCCGGTAGACAGGGCGGAGGTCAGCCCCAGCATTTT	CAGRQGGGQPQHF
.	TRBV3-1/TRBV3-2	TRBD2	TRBJ2-3	TGTGCCAGCAGCCACGGAACTAGCGGCCGGGTTGATACGCAGTATTTT	CASSHGTSGRVDTQYF
.	TRBV28	.	TRBJ1-4	TGTGCCAGCAGTCTTGTTTACAGTAATTCGGCGACTAATGAAAAACTGTTTTTT	CASSLVYSNSATNEKLFF
.	TRBV6-2/TRBV6-3	.	TRBJ1-2	TGTGCCAGCAGCGAGGCACCGATGCGTGGCTACACCTTC	CASSEAPMRGYTF
.	TRBV5-6	.	TRBJ1-2	TGTGCCAGCAGCTTGGGGAGACCAAACTATGGCTACACCTTC	CASSLGRPNYGYTF
.	TRBV19	TRBD1	TRBJ2-7	TGTGCCAGTTGGGGGAAGGGGGCAGGAGAGCAGTACTTC	CASWGKGAGEQYF
.	TRBV19	TRBD1	TRBJ1-5	TGTGCCACCGCAGGGGGCTTCAGCAATCAGCCCCAGCATTTT	CATAGGFSNQPQHF
.	TRBV19	.	TRBJ2-7	TGTGCCAGTAGTATTCGGGGGAAATTGGTCTACGAGCAGTACTTC	CASSIRGKLVYEQYF
.	TRBV11-2	.	TRBJ2-7	TGTGCCAGCAGCCTAGGGACTTTCTACGAGCAGTACTTC	CASSLGTFYEQYF
few	TRBV4-1	.	TRBJ1-6	TGCGCCAGCAGCCAAGAACGTCGGGGTTCACCCCTCCACTTT	CASSQERRGSPLHF
.	TRBV28	.	TRBJ2-5	TGTGCCAGCAGTACCCCCCGACTAGTTAAGGCCCAGTACTTC	CASSTPRLVKAQYF
few	TRBV7-6	TRBD1	TRBJ2-1	TGTGCCAGCAGCTCCCGGGACAGGGAGAACAATGAGCAGTTCTTC	CASSSRDRENNEQFF
.	TRBV6-5	TRBD2	TRBJ2-3	TGTGCCAGCAGTAACGGGGGGAGCACAGATACGCAGTATTTT	CASSNGGSTDTQYF
.	TRBV7-7	.	TRBJ1-4	TGTGCCAGCAGCTTAACGGCAGGGTCTAATGAAAAACTGTTTTTT	CASSLTAGSNEKLFF
once	TRBV19	TRBD2	TRBJ2-1	TGTGCCAGTAGTTACCGACTAGCGGGAGATAATGAGCAGTTCTTC	CASSYRLAGDNEQFF
.	TRBV3-1/TRBV3-2	.	TRBJ2-3	TGTGCCAGCAGCCTAAATTATGCTAGGGATACGCAGTATTTT	CASSLNYARDTQYF
.	TRBV6-5	.	TRBJ2-7	TGTGCCAGTGTGGAGGTCTCCTACGAGCAGTACTTC	CASVEVSYEQYF
.	TRBV11-2	TRBD2	TRBJ2-3	TGTGCCAGCAGCCCGCTAAGGACTAGCAGGTCTAGCACAGATACGCAGTATTTT	CASSPLRTSRSSTDTQYF
.	TRBV6-5	.	TRBJ2-1	TGTGCCAGCAGTTACCAGTTTAAGGGGGATGAGCAGTTCTTC	CASSYQFKGDEQFF
.	TRBV3-1/TRBV3-2	TRBD2	TRBJ2-1	TGTGCCAGCAGCCAAGATGTGAATAGCGGGAGAGTGTTCTTC	CASSQDVNSGRVFF
few	TRBV10-2	.	TRBJ1-4	TGCGCCAGCAGTTATTCCGGATCCCCAGGGGAAAAACTGTTTTTT	CASSYSGSPGEKLFF
few	TRBV10-3	TRBD2	TRBJ2-7	TGTGCCATCAGTCCGGGACTAGTTTCGGTCGAGCAGTACTTC	CAISPGLVSVEQYF
.	TRBV18	.	TRBJ1-5	TGTGCCAGCTCACCCGGGAGAGGGGCGAATCAGCCCCAGCATTTT	CASSPGRGANQPQHF
few	TRBV4-2	TRBD1	TRBJ1-2	TGTGCCAGCAGCCGTGGGACAGACTATGGCTACACCTTC	CASSRGTDYGYTF
many	TRBV12-3/TRBV12-4	.	TRBJ2-1	TGTGCCAGCAGCGCTACTAGCTTTTGGCAGTTCTTC	CASSATSFWQFF